The 32 T cell receptor beta chains presented below share a single source sample, sequenced in a study of cytomegalovirus exposure and HLA in healthy donors. Primers: 60 Vbeta forward and 13 Jbeta reverse. Libraries were prepared by immunoSEQ multiplex PCR; TCRdb keeps only in-frame clonotypes and omits some of them. This listing includes tens of thousands of clones. Sequencing was carried out using PBMCs. The receptors derive from a woman under 40 in good health and CMV-seropositive.

This chain links TRBV5-1 with TRBJ2-2, with no clear D. CDR1 and CDR2 from the germline V gene are SGHRS and YFSETQ. This CDR3 contains 12 residues. The V gene lost 4 bases and the J gene lost 2 bases, with 3 bases spanning the gap. CDR3 DNA sequence: TGCGCCAGCAGCCTAAACACCGGGGAGCTGTTTTTT. This sequence encodes CASSLNTGELFF.

In the case of this clone: At one end, the junction sequence differs from germline, possibly due to a read error. The chain recombines TRBV25-1 with TRBJ2-1; no reliable D call. The CDR3 is 18 amino acids. CDR1 and CDR2 (germline): MGHDK, SYGVNS. CDR3 sequence: CASSELRFGSSSDNEQFF. DNA for the CDR3: TGTGCCAGCAGTGAATTAAGGTTCGGTAGCAGCTCCGACAATGAGCAGTTCTTC.

The chain carries TRBV5-4 and TRBJ2-7; TRBD2 might be the D (6 bases). Trimming shortened V by 3 bases and J by 3 bases, and 19 bases separated the two germline ends. The CDR3 sequence is 16 residues long. The V gene's germline CDR1 is SGHNT and CDR2 YYREEE (reference sequence). The CDR3 bases are TGTGCCAGCAGCTCCCCAGGAGGGGCCCTCCTCTACGAGCAGTACTTC. Protein sequence: CASSSPGGALLYEQYF.

The chain links TRBV7-9 to TRBJ2-7; TRBD1 matches at 10 bases. This CDR3 region has 14 residues. J lost 3 bases, V lost 5 bases, and 4 bases had no gene match. The germline gives CDR1 SEHNR, CDR2 FQNEAQ (reference sequence). As DNA, the CDR3 is TGTGCCAGCAGCCTGGGACAGGGGAACTACGAGCAGTACTTC. Encoded protein: CASSLGQGNYEQYF.

The V and J genes are TRBV7-2 and TRBJ2-2; 9 bases are shared with TRBD2. V was pared by 5 bases and J by 7 bases, with 11 bases of the junction left unmatched. Germline-derived CDR1 and CDR2 are SGHTA and FQGNSA. The CDR3 covers 16 residues. Written as DNA, the CDR3 is TGTGCCAGCAGCCCCCGTGGGAGCGGGGGGTTCGGGGAGCTGTTTTTT. This gives the protein CASSPRGSGGFGELFF.

The chain employs TRBV15 and TRBJ2-2, with D possibly being TRBD2 (6 bases). The CDR3 loop spans 16 amino acids. The V gene lost 1 base and the J gene lost 5 bases, with 14 bases spanning the gap. Germline V lookup: CDR1 LNHNV, CDR2 YYDKDF (reference sequence). The CDR3 loop is CATSRVSTSQTGELFF. CDR3 DNA sequence: TGTGCCACCAGCAGAGTGAGCACTAGCCAGACCGGGGAGCTGTTTTTT.

The CDR3 is CARSSFNSGHNSPLHF. The CDR3 DNA follows: TGTGCCAGAAGCTCATTTAACTCGGGTCATAATTCACCCCTCCACTTT. The chain recombines TRBV5-3 with TRBJ1-6; the D is unclear. TRBV5-3 is identified as an open reading frame with a role that is uncertain. V was trimmed by 3 bases and J by 5 bases, leaving 15 bases between them. The CDR3 has 16 amino acids.

The rearrangement joins TRBV15 to TRBJ1-5; 8 bases align to TRBD1. The trim removed 1 base at V and 0 bases at J, leaving 14 bases unmatched. Germline CDR1 reads LNHNV; CDR2 reads YYDKDF (reference sequence). The CDR3 is 20 amino acids. The CDR3 protein is CATSRGRTGIRVDSNQPQHF. The CDR3 DNA is TGTGCCACCAGCAGAGGCAGGACAGGGATAAGGGTTGATAGCAATCAGCCCCAGCATTTT.

The CDR3 DNA follows: TGTGCCTGGAGTCAAGGACAGGGGGCCTTTGGAAAACTGTTTTTT. It codes for CAWSQGQGAFGKLFF. The gene calls are TRBV30 and TRBJ1-4; 11 bases are a match to TRBD1. The ends lost 2 bases at V and 10 bases at J; junction bases unmatched: 9. Germline CDR1 reads GTSNPN; CDR2 reads SVGIG (reference sequence). The CDR3 totals 15 residues.

This chain connects TRBV6-4 to TRBJ1-2; possible D gene TRBD1, 5 bases. The CDR3 is 14 amino acids. CDR1 and CDR2 (germline): MRHNA, SNTAGT. V was shortened by 5 bases and J by 1 base, with 11 bases between the two germline ends. The CDR3 DNA sequence: TGTGCCAGCAGTCCGCGGGGGGGTAACTATGGCTACACCTTC. Residues: CASSPRGGNYGYTF.

The rearrangement joins TRBV29-1 to TRBJ2-1; 8 nucleotides align to TRBD1. The CDR3 covers 14 residues. Germline loops: CDR1 SQVTM, CDR2 ANQGSEA. V trimming: 2 bases; J trimming: 10 bases; junction bases outside the gene matches: 10. In DNA form, the CDR3 reads TGCAGCGTTGAATACAGGGGGATGGTGGAGGAGCAGTTCTTC. It yields the protein CSVEYRGMVEEQFF.

The chain recombines TRBV2 with TRBJ1-5, with a weak D call TRBD1 (5 bases). CDR3 length equals 13 residues. Trimming took 8 bases from V and 6 from J, leaving 14 bases between them. Germline CDR1 reads SNHLY; CDR2 reads FYNNEI. Here the CDR3 DNA reads TGTGCCAGCTCGGGCGGCGGGGCTCAGCCCCAGCATTTT. Its protein product is CASSGGGAQPQHF.

The CDR3 coding sequence is TGCAGTGCCCGCGGTTCGTATGAAGCTTTCTTT. Residues: CSARGSYEAFF. The rearrangement uses TRBV20-1 and TRBJ1-1, with D hard to call. Looked up from germline, CDR1 is DFQATT and CDR2 is SNEGSKA (reference sequence). The CDR3 loop spans 11 amino acids. The ends were cut back, 6 bases at V and 7 bases at J, with 12 bases in the middle.

The rearrangement joins TRBV11-2 to TRBJ2-7; weak D call: TRBD2 (5 bases). Looked up from germline, CDR1 is SGHAT and CDR2 is FQNNGV. Trimming took off 5 bases at V and 6 bases at J, with 26 bases between the two ends. This CDR3 is built from 17 residues. CDR3 DNA sequence: TGTGCCAGCAGCCCTGGTATTATGGAAGCCCTCGGAGGCGAGCAGTACTTC. It is translated as CASSPGIMEALGGEQYF.

To note about this clone: At one of its ends the junction is not consistent with the germline gene, which may arise from a read error. V and J are TRBV5-6 and TRBJ1-2; D is undetermined. Germline CDR1 SGHDT, CDR2 YYEEEE. The CDR3 is made up of 11 amino acids. The CDR3 protein is CASSLVSESLF. DNA for the CDR3: TGTGCCAGCAGCTTGGTCTCCGAAAGCCTCTTC.

This sequence joins TRBV6-6 and TRBJ1-1, with D tentatively TRBD1 (6 bases). Germline V gives CDR1 MNHNY, CDR2 SVGAGI (reference sequence). V was cut by 8 bases and J by 8 bases, with 18 bases left in between. This CDR3 has 13 residues. The CDR3 nucleotides read TGTGCCAGCTTTCAACAGGGAGCCCCGGAAGCTTTCTTT. It is translated as CASFQQGAPEAFF.

V and J are TRBV5-1 and TRBJ1-2, with D perhaps matching TRBD1 (5 bases). Germline V gene data show CDR1 as SGHRS and CDR2 as YFSETQ. The CDR3 consists of 16 residues. Trimming pared 0 bases from V and 4 bases from J, leaving 16 bases between. The chain's CDR3 is CASSLAGGGSSYGYTF. In DNA form, the CDR3 reads TGCGCCAGCAGCTTGGCCGGGGGGGGTTCCAGCTATGGCTACACCTTC.

To note about this clone: A read error may produce the germline difference seen at one junction end. CDR3 region: CASSLGGVKETQYF. The DNA for the CDR3 is TGTGCTAGCAGCCTCGGGGGGGTAAAAGAGACCCAGTACTTC. The chain carries TRBV7-7 and TRBJ2-5, with TRBD2 matching 8 bases. The CDR3 consists of 14 residues. Germline CDR1 reads SSHAT; CDR2 reads FNYEAQ (reference sequence).

CDR3 DNA sequence: TGTGCCATCAGTGAGTTTGAGGGTTCCATAGGGAACACCATATATTTT. Translated, it gives CAISEFEGSIGNTIYF. This sequence joins TRBV10-3 and TRBJ1-3; D is uncertain. Between the trimmed V and J ends, which lost 1 base and 7 bases, there was a span of 17 bases. CDR1 ENHRY and CDR2 SYGVKD come from the germline V gene. This CDR3 region has 16 residues.

This sequence joins TRBV7-9 and TRBJ2-7; 7 nucleotides align to TRBD1. The J segment lost 9 bases and the V segment lost 5 bases, leaving 10 bases of the junction unmatched. Germline-derived CDR1 and CDR2 are SEHNR and FQNEAQ (reference sequence). The CDR3 is 13 residues long. The CDR3 DNA follows: TGTGCCAGCAGCGGTGGGACAGCCAAGAGGCAGTACTTC. This gives the protein CASSGGTAKRQYF.

The V call is TRBV7-8, the J call TRBJ2-7; maybe TRBD1 (6 bases). The CDR3 contains 14 residues. V was pared by 5 bases and J by 5 bases, with 16 bases between. Germline values: CDR1 SGHVS, CDR2 FQNEAQ. The CDR3 nucleotides read TGTGCCAGCAGCCTAATAACAGGGCTCCACGAGCAGTACTTC. Protein sequence: CASSLITGLHEQYF.

The V gene is TRBV7-9, the J gene TRBJ2-5; possibly TRBD2 for D (6 bases). The CDR3 is 15 amino acids. From germline, CDR1 is SEHNR and CDR2 FQNEAQ (reference sequence). V lost 4 bases to trimming and J lost 4 bases, with 16 bases between them. This chain's CDR3 is CASSSPGLQGETQYF. Here the CDR3 DNA reads TGTGCCAGCAGCTCGCCGGGACTCCAGGGAGAGACCCAGTACTTC.

V is TRBV19 and J is TRBJ1-2; 12 nucleotides agree with TRBD1. There are 15 residues in the CDR3. The V gene's germline CDR1 is LNHDA and CDR2 SQIVND (reference sequence). V trimming: 5 bases; J trimming: 6 bases; junction bases outside the gene matches: 7. The CDR3 region has the DNA TGTGCCAGTAGTGGGACAGGGGGCGCCCCCAATGGCTACACCTTC. Protein sequence: CASSGTGGAPNGYTF.

The J gene is TRBJ1-2, the V gene TRBV28; the D gene is possibly TRBD1 (6 bases). The germline CDR1 and CDR2 sequences are MDHEN and SYDVKM. The CDR3 runs to 15 residues. Between the trimmed V and J ends, which lost 5 bases and 1 base, there was a span of 14 bases. The CDR3 is CASSPQTGVNYGYTF. As DNA, the CDR3 is TGTGCCAGCAGTCCGCAGACAGGAGTTAACTATGGCTACACCTTC.

The genes are TRBV28 and TRBJ2-3, with 9 bases lining up with TRBD1. Germline V gene sequence: CDR1 MDHEN, CDR2 SYDVKM. This CDR3 comprises 16 residues. V shed 5 bases, J shed 0 bases, and the junction held 6 bases outside the gene matches. Written as DNA, the CDR3 is TGTGCCAGCAGTACCCGGACAGGGGCGAGCACAGATACGCAGTATTTT. The encoded protein is CASSTRTGASTDTQYF.

The rearrangement links TRBV6-6 to TRBJ2-5; 7 nucleotides match TRBD1. CDR3 length: 14 residues. Germline V gene sequence: CDR1 MNHNY, CDR2 SVGAGI (reference sequence). V lost 9 bases and J lost 5; bases outside the gene matches: 12. The CDR3 DNA is TGTGCCAGTACAGACAGGGTAATTGGGGAGACCCAGTACTTC. It encodes CASTDRVIGETQYF.

The chain couples TRBV7-6 to TRBJ2-3; D call uncertain. Trimming cost V 1 base and J 1 base, with 6 bases left between them. This CDR3 spans 14 amino acids. The germline CDR1 and CDR2 sequences are SGHVS and FNYEAQ. CDR3 residues: CASSLGGRTDTQYF. The CDR3 coding sequence is TGTGCCAGCAGCTTAGGTGGGCGCACAGATACGCAGTATTTT.

V gene TRBV5-5 combines with J gene TRBJ1-2; a possible D gene is TRBD1 (6 bases). The CDR3 runs 17 residues. The germline V gene has CDR1 SGHKS and CDR2 YYEKEE (reference sequence). The ends were cut back, 3 bases at V and 5 bases at J, with 23 bases in the middle. The chain's CDR3 is CASSWGVTGGLVYGYTF. CDR3 DNA sequence: TGTGCCAGCAGCTGGGGAGTGACAGGCGGTCTTGTTTATGGCTACACCTTC.

V usage is TRBV6-1 and J usage is TRBJ1-1; 9 nucleotides agree with TRBD1. After removal of 6 bases from V and 4 bases from J, the junction contained 3 bases not matched to a gene. The germline CDR1 and CDR2 sequences are MNHNS and SASEGT. The CDR3 contains 13 residues. DNA of the CDR3: TGTGCCAGCAGCGCGGACAGGGGCACTGAAGCTTTCTTT. This encodes CASSADRGTEAFF.

Written as DNA, the CDR3 is TGTGCCAGCAGCCGAAGGACAGGATATGGTACTGAAGCTTTCTTT. This sequence encodes CASSRRTGYGTEAFF. This rearrangement joins TRBV5-8 to TRBJ1-1, with 7 nucleotides matching TRBD1. CDR3 size: 15 residues. With V trimmed by 4 bases and J by 5 bases, 11 bases remained unmatched. In germline, CDR1 is SGHTS, CDR2 YDEGEE.

The chain links TRBV13 to TRBJ2-7; 10 positions agree with TRBD1. The CDR3 length is 16 residues. Germline V CDR1 and CDR2: PRHDT, FYEKMQ (reference sequence). J lost 4 bases, V lost 5 bases, and 11 bases had no gene match. The CDR3 reads CASSHESGTGAYEQYF. CDR3 DNA sequence: TGTGCCAGCAGCCACGAATCAGGGACAGGGGCTTACGAGCAGTACTTC. The full variable domain, rest sourced from reference TRBV13 and TRBJ2-7, is AAGVIQSPRHLIKEKRETATLKCYPIPRHDTVYWYQQGPGQDPQFLISFYEKMQSDKGSIPDRFSAQQFSDYHSELNMSSLELGDSALYFCASSHESGTGAYEQYFGPGTRLTVT.

J is TRBJ1-5 and V is TRBV4-2; the D is unclear. This CDR3 spans 15 amino acids. V gave up 2 bases and J gave up 8 bases, with 16 bases separating them. Germline V gives CDR1 LGHNA, CDR2 YNFKEQ. The CDR3 region is CASSQWAGVSEPQHF. For the CDR3, the DNA is TGTGCCAGCAGCCAATGGGCGGGAGTCAGCGAGCCCCAGCATTTT.